This T cell receptor beta chain was recorded in a study of beta chain features in type 1 diabetes (dated by TCRdb to about 2018). Describing the broader study: No differences in mean age, gender distribution, total cell number or subset yield were found between patients and healthy donors. In the study, TCRB repertoires of sorted circulating CD4+ T cell subsets from recently diagnosed type 1 diabetes patients were compared with those of matched healthy donors. A total of about 110,000,000 sorted cells were examined across all samples, and a strong correlation was observed between cell number per subset and RNA yield. Regulatory and stem cell-like memory subsets were obtained from only 8 patients and about 8 healthy donors, while naive and central memory subsets were obtained from all 30 or so donors.

From the cysteine up to the phenylalanine, the CDR3 has a length of 16 residues. The kept DNA is CDR3 alone, 48 bases in frame from the first base. The germline V gene supplies CDR1 KGHSH and CDR2 LQKENI. The junction shows trimming of 2 bases on V and 3 bases on J, and the gene matches do not reach 5 bases of it. Study-level results and caveats: At VDJ recombination sites, type 1 diabetes patients had fewer insertions and more deleted nucleotides, which implies abnormalities in thymic rearrangement. Because cDNA was sequenced instead of genomic DNA, highly expressing activated cells could be over-represented, though the groups showed no difference in activation or CD3 levels. A moderate but significant shortening of TCRB CDR3 length was observed in type 1 diabetes patients in all four CD4+ subsets. Naive, central memory and regulatory TCRB repertoires appeared to be more similar among patients than among healthy donors. Shorter templates might be favored by PCR, yet because patient and control samples were amplified and corrected together, any such skew would affect both groups equally. HLA sub-analyses involved small numbers of individuals, so any influence of HLA type on TCRB rearrangement remained unresolved.

A single peripheral blood draw of approximately 0.11 L on average was collected from each donor into heparinised tubes. A BD FACSAria II and a panel including CD45RO, CCR7, CD25, CD127, CD95 and CD27 were used to sort naive, central memory, regulatory and stem cell-like memory CD4+ T cells. A purity above 98% was achieved for all sorted populations. PBMCs were separated immediately by Lymphoprep density gradient centrifugation and were stained directly, without being cultured. To minimize batch effects, samples were stained and sorted in pairs, one healthy donor with one patient per experiment. As to this clone: What this receptor recognizes is not known. No qualities accompany the bases; no much larger clone lies one base away.

The entire amount of isolated RNA was reverse transcribed using the High Capacity cDNA Reverse Transcription Kit, so the sequenced TCRB transcripts were expressed ones. Deep immunoSEQ sequencing was performed on naive, central memory and regulatory T cell samples, with an average of approximately 3.9 million total reads per sample. Sorted cells were lysed in RLT buffer and RNA was extracted with DNase-treated RNeasy Micro or Mini kits, depending on cell number. Each cell subset was processed on its own to prevent cross-contamination, while patient and healthy donor samples were processed together. Using the immunoSEQ multiplex PCR, TCRB sequences were amplified from cDNA into 87-bp fragments spanning the CDR3 region. Amplicons were sequenced on the Illumina HiSeq platform. On the study's bioinformatics: Synthetic template baselines were used to correct PCR bias computationally, reads within Hamming distance 2 were collapsed, and singletons that could not be merged were discarded. Reads were aligned to IMGT to assign V, D and J genes, CDR3 length, and insertions or deletions at six rearrangement sites. Within each subset, clonotype counts were normalized to sorted cell number, and only after that were true diversity and Gini coefficients computed with the tcR R package. The overlap coefficient, calculated on TCRB nucleotide sequences, was used to measure repertoire sharing. As a proxy for the pre-selection repertoire, out-of-frame TCRB sequences from naive cells were analyzed. Here the immuneACCESS table is served through TCRdb, limited to in-frame sequences with V and J called. Missing clones are a known gap in these copies; in checked studies unresolved V genes cover under half, and the rest lacks a known reason. Clonal size and the V and J genes are those of that table, whereas D and trimming came from the DNA. This sample lists some 360,000 clones; roughly a fifth were detected once. Around 0.045% of the sample goes to the ten largest clones.

The sequence was obtained from a woman aged 18 to 35 in good health. This receptor chain uses TRBV18 and TRBJ2-4; 9 bases in the middle match TRBD1. Material: naive CD4+ T cells from blood. This specimen's cell subset or site label, interpreted: true naive CD4+ T cells. In nucleotides, the sequence is TGTGCCAGCTCACCATGGACAGGGGCTATCAAAAACATTCAGTACTTC. It translates to CASSPWTGAIKNIQYF. The variable domain in full, with residues beyond the CDR3 obtained from the reference TRBV18 and TRBJ2-4 genes, is NAGVMQNPRHLVRRRGQEARLRCSPMKGHSHVYWYRQLPEEGLKFMVYLQKENIIDESGMPKERFSAEFPKEGPSILRIQQVVRGDSAAYFCASSPWTGAIKNIQYFGAGTRLSVL.